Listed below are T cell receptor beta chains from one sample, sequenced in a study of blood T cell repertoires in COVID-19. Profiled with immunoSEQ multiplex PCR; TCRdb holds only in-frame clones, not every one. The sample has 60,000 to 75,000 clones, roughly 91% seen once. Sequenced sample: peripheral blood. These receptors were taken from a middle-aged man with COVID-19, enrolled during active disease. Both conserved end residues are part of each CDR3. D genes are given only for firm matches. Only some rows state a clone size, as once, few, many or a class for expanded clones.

CDR3 DNA: TGTGCCAGCAGCAAGACTAGCAACCACCCCTACAATGAGCAGTTCTTC
CDR3 protein: CASSKTSNHPYNEQFF
J gene: TRBJ2-1
D gene: TRBD2
clone size: .
V gene: TRBV11-3

CDR3 DNA: TGTGCCAGCAGCTTTGGACAGGGGGAGGTTCAGCCCCAGCATTTT
CDR3 protein: CASSFGQGEVQPQHF
J gene: TRBJ1-5
D gene: TRBD1
clone size: .
V gene: TRBV5-6

CDR3 DNA: TGCGCCAGCTCACAGGTCCCGAACACTGAAGCTTTCTTT
CDR3 protein: CASSQVPNTEAFF
J gene: TRBJ1-1
D gene: .
clone size: .
V gene: TRBV5-1

CDR3 DNA: TGTGCCAGCAGCCAAGCGATCCTAAGAACTTCGCGGGCTTTCTTT
CDR3 protein: CASSQAILRTSRAFF
J gene: TRBJ1-1
D gene: .
clone size: .
V gene: TRBV3-1/TRBV3-2

CDR3 DNA: TGTGCCAGCAGCTTAGATGGCGGGGGGACCATCTACGAGCAGTACTTC
CDR3 protein: CASSLDGGGTIYEQYF
J gene: TRBJ2-7
D gene: TRBD2
clone size: .
V gene: TRBV7-2

CDR3 DNA: TGTGCCAGCAGTCAAGACAGGGCCCGCGATGGCTACACCTTC
CDR3 protein: CASSQDRARDGYTF
J gene: TRBJ1-2
D gene: TRBD1
clone size: .
V gene: TRBV2

CDR3 DNA: TGTGCCAGCAGTTACTCGGGAGGGGGTTCTGAAGCTTTCTTT
CDR3 protein: CASSYSGGGSEAFF
J gene: TRBJ1-1
D gene: .
clone size: .
V gene: TRBV6-2/TRBV6-3

CDR3 DNA: TGCGCCAGCAGCGTACAGAACACCGGGGAGCTGTTTTTT
CDR3 protein: CASSVQNTGELFF
J gene: TRBJ2-2
D gene: .
clone size: once
V gene: TRBV5-1

CDR3 DNA: TGTGCCAGCAGTGATGACAGGGATCAACAGCCCCAGCATTTT
CDR3 protein: CASSDDRDQQPQHF
J gene: TRBJ1-5
D gene: TRBD1
clone size: .
V gene: TRBV25-1

CDR3 DNA: TGTGCCAGCAGCTCCGGAGGCCTAGGGGAGACCCAGTACTTC
CDR3 protein: CASSSGGLGETQYF
J gene: TRBJ2-5
D gene: .
clone size: .
V gene: TRBV7-6

CDR3 DNA: TGTGCCAGCTCACCACCGTTAGGGACAGGGGAAAACATTCAGTACTTC
CDR3 protein: CASSPPLGTGENIQYF
J gene: TRBJ2-4
D gene: TRBD1
clone size: once
V gene: TRBV18

CDR3 DNA: TGTGCCAGTAGTATAGGGCGGGGGGTCTGGAGCAATGAGCAGTTCTTC
CDR3 protein: CASSIGRGVWSNEQFF
J gene: TRBJ2-1
D gene: TRBD2
clone size: .
V gene: TRBV19

CDR3 DNA: TGTGCCAGCAGTTACTCGATTAGTTACTATAGCTCCTACGAGCAGTACTTC
CDR3 protein: CASSYSISYYSSYEQYF
J gene: TRBJ2-7
D gene: .
clone size: .
V gene: TRBV6-8

CDR3 DNA: TGTGCCAGCAGCCACGTACCGGGACAGCGTAATGAAAAACTGTTTTTT
CDR3 protein: CASSHVPGQRNEKLFF
J gene: TRBJ1-4
D gene: TRBD1
clone size: .
V gene: TRBV3-1/TRBV3-2

CDR3 DNA: TGCGCCAGCAGCCAAGATCGGGCAGGGTACCAGCCCCAGCATTTT
CDR3 protein: CASSQDRAGYQPQHF
J gene: TRBJ1-5
D gene: .
clone size: .
V gene: TRBV4-1

CDR3 DNA: TGCGCCAGCAGCTGGGAGGGGAATGGAAATCAGCCCCAGCATTTT
CDR3 protein: CASSWEGNGNQPQHF
J gene: TRBJ1-5
D gene: .
clone size: .
V gene: TRBV5-1

CDR3 DNA: TGTGCCACGACCCCTAGCCAGGGGGCCCCTAATGAAAAACTGTTTTTT
CDR3 protein: CATTPSQGAPNEKLFF
J gene: TRBJ1-4
D gene: TRBD1
clone size: once
V gene: TRBV24-1

CDR3 DNA: TGCGCCAGCAGCTTGTGGGGACAGGGTTTAGAGACCCAGTACTTC
CDR3 protein: CASSLWGQGLETQYF
J gene: TRBJ2-5
D gene: TRBD1
clone size: .
V gene: TRBV5-1

CDR3 DNA: TGCGCCAGCAGCTTGGTACCGCTCCCAAGCGGGGGGACCTACGAGCAGTACTTC
CDR3 protein: CASSLVPLPSGGTYEQYF
J gene: TRBJ2-7
D gene: TRBD2
clone size: .
V gene: TRBV5-1

CDR3 DNA: TGCAGCGTTGAAGGGGCCCTATACTCCTACAATGAGCAGTTCTTC
CDR3 protein: CSVEGALYSYNEQFF
J gene: TRBJ2-1
D gene: .
clone size: .
V gene: TRBV29-1

CDR3 DNA: TGTGCCAGCAGCCAAGAGCGGGGGGGCACCGGGGAGCTGTTTTTT
CDR3 protein: CASSQERGGTGELFF
J gene: TRBJ2-2
D gene: TRBD2
clone size: .
V gene: TRBV4-2

CDR3 DNA: TGTGCCAGCAGTTACTCGAGGGAGAACTATGGCTACACCTTC
CDR3 protein: CASSYSRENYGYTF
J gene: TRBJ1-2
D gene: .
clone size: .
V gene: TRBV6-5

CDR3 DNA: TGTGCCAGCACTCCGGGGGGCAATGAAAAACTGTTTTTT
CDR3 protein: CASTPGGNEKLFF
J gene: TRBJ1-4
D gene: .
clone size: .
V gene: TRBV6-5

CDR3 DNA: TGCGCCAGCAGCGATTTGGCGGCAGTGGCTATCAATGAGCAGTTCTTC
CDR3 protein: CASSDLAAVAINEQFF
J gene: TRBJ2-1
D gene: .
clone size: .
V gene: TRBV5-1

CDR3 DNA: TGTGCCTGGAATGGAGACAGGGGGCTTTTTCGTGGCTACACCTTC
CDR3 protein: CAWNGDRGLFRGYTF
J gene: TRBJ1-2
D gene: TRBD1
clone size: .
V gene: TRBV30

CDR3 DNA: TGTGCCAGCAGCTTAATAGGGACAATTGAAAAAAACATTCAGTACTTC
CDR3 protein: CASSLIGTIEKNIQYF
J gene: TRBJ2-4
D gene: .
clone size: .
V gene: TRBV7-2

CDR3 DNA: TGTGCCAGCAGCTTCCAAGGACTTATTACGCAGTATTTT
CDR3 protein: CASSFQGLITQYF
J gene: TRBJ2-3
D gene: .
clone size: .
V gene: TRBV13

CDR3 DNA: TGTGCCAGCAGCATGACAAGGTACCAAGAGACCCAGTACTTC
CDR3 protein: CASSMTRYQETQYF
J gene: TRBJ2-5
D gene: .
clone size: .
V gene: TRBV7-8

CDR3 DNA: TGTGCCAGCGCTAGGACTAGCGGGGGGGGTGAGACCCAGTACTTC
CDR3 protein: CASARTSGGGETQYF
J gene: TRBJ2-5
D gene: TRBD2
clone size: .
V gene: TRBV25-1

CDR3 DNA: TGTGCCAGCAGCCCGACAGGGGCCTACGAGCAGTACTTC
CDR3 protein: CASSPTGAYEQYF
J gene: TRBJ2-7
D gene: TRBD1
clone size: once
V gene: TRBV7-9

CDR3 DNA: TGTGCTAGTGGTTTAGCGGGTGATGGCTACACCTTC
CDR3 protein: CASGLAGDGYTF
J gene: TRBJ1-2
D gene: .
clone size: .
V gene: TRBV12-5

CDR3 DNA: TGTGCCAGCAGGGCCAGGGTTAGCAATCAGCCCCAGCATTTT
CDR3 protein: CASRARVSNQPQHF
J gene: TRBJ1-5
D gene: .
clone size: .
V gene: TRBV6-5